The clone carrying this TCR beta chain was recorded many times. Sample time point: blood at routine non-recurrence follow-up after resection. Researchers sequenced whole RNA taken from tumor, nontumor lung or frozen PBMC without sorting. Germline loops: CDR1 SQVTM, CDR2 ANQGSEA. The length of the CDR3 is 12 residues. Trimming cost V 4 bases and J 6 bases, with 13 bases left between them. Each CDR3 protein gets one entry after TCRdb re-called the 5' RACE reads with MiXCR. The repertoire holds roughly 120,000 distinct CDR3 sequences, with over 9% as singletons. This sample was included in a study of spatial heterogeneity in lung cancer. Whole-study context: PBMC collected at follow-up were sequenced when available, a median of about two years after resection.

This specimen consisted of PBMCs, obtained at follow-up. The chain uses TRBV29-1 and TRBJ2-7; TRBD1 might be the D (6 bases). This clonotype originated in a male donor with early-stage non-small cell lung cancer. The CDR3 reads CSVGMAGVEQYF. DNA for the CDR3: TGCAGCGTTGGTATGGCAGGGGTCGAGCAGTACTTC.